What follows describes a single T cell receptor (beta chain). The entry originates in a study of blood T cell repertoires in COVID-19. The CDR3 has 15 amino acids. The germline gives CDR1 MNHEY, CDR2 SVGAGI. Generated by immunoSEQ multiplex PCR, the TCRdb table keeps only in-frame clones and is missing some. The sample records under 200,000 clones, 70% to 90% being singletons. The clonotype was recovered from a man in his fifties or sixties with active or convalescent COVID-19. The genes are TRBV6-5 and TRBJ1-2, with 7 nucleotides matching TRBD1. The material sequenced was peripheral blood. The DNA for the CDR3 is TGTGGGACGGCGGGACAGTCGGCATCTACCTATGGCTACACCTTC. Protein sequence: CGTAGQSASTYGYTF.